These 32 T cell receptor beta chains share one sample of origin, sequenced in a study of blood T cells in healthy people across ages (dated by TCRdb to the mid-2010s). The library was generated by 5' RACE. TCRdb names Illumina HiSeq 2500 as the instrument used. A second 7 to 11 cycle PCR used a sample-barcoded 5' primer and a J-beta primer mix. TCRdb trimmed the raw reads at Q25, called clones with MiXCR and kept productive beta chains. Each entry merges the rows of one CDR3 protein and shows their most common DNA and genes. Within this sample are 2 million or so distinct CDR3 sequences, with around 50% of them counted one time only. The ten largest clones capture around 2.1% of the sample. Sequenced: blood. The receptor set was obtained from a middle-aged woman in good health.

A few counts support this clonotype. The junction departs from the called germline gene at one end, perhaps through a read error. In DNA form, the CDR3 reads TGTGCCAGTACTATAGGGGGACATAGGTGGGATACGCAGTATTTT. Its translation is CASTIGGHRWDTQYF. The rearrangement uses TRBV19 and TRBJ2-3; D perhaps matches TRBD1 (6 bases). This CDR3 region has 15 residues. Germline CDR1 and CDR2: LNHDA and SQIVND (reference sequence).

V and J are TRBV7-6 and TRBJ2-1, with 7 bases fitting TRBD1. J gave up 8 bases and V 5 bases, and 6 bases lay outside the gene matches. The CDR3 consists of 13 residues. Germline V gene sequence: CDR1 SGHVS, CDR2 FNYEAQ. The CDR3, as DNA: TGTGCCAGCAGCCAAAACAGGGGCTATGAGCAGTTCTTC. This codes for CASSQNRGYEQFF.

As concerns this clonotype: It may be a read error: a sequence one base away is much more abundant. The V and J genes are TRBV7-9 and TRBJ1-6; D might be TRBD1 (5 bases). The CDR3 has 17 residues. Germline CDR1 SEHNR, CDR2 FQNEAQ (reference sequence). Trimming took off 5 bases at V and 8 bases at J, with 22 bases between the two ends. Here the CDR3 DNA reads TGTGCCAGCAGCGTGATACGGGGGATCCCCTCCTATTCACCCCTCCACTTT. As protein: CASSVIRGIPSYSPLHF.

The gene calls are TRBV27 and TRBJ2-3; the D is unclear. V shed 2 bases and J shed 2 bases, with 8 bases lying between them. Germline lookup yields CDR1 MNHEY and CDR2 SMNVEV (reference sequence). The CDR3 has 14 amino acids. CDR3 DNA sequence: TGTGCCAGCAGTTTAGGGAAGGACACAGATACGCAGTATTTT. Protein: CASSLGKDTDTQYF.

The J gene is TRBJ2-5, the V gene TRBV12-3 or TRBV12-4; 9 nucleotides agree with TRBD2. The CDR3 consists of 16 residues. With 4 bases clipped from V and 11 bases from J, the junction kept 17 bases outside the gene matches. The CDR3 region is CASSWGIAGVYNEQYF. As DNA, the CDR3 is TGTGCCAGCAGTTGGGGGATAGCGGGGGTTTACAATGAGCAGTACTTC.

The V gene is TRBV6-1, the J gene TRBJ2-4; 12 bases map to TRBD1. Germline lookup yields CDR1 MNHNS and CDR2 SASEGT. The CDR3 has 17 residues. Trimming removed 6 bases from V and 1 base from J; junction bases left unmatched: 7. CDR3 DNA: TGTGCCAGCAGCCCCGGGACAGGGGGCTTGGCCAAAAACATTCAGTACTTC. It yields the protein CASSPGTGGLAKNIQYF.

This clonotype was seen more than once but under ten times. V gene TRBV29-1 combines with J gene TRBJ1-2; TRBD1 agrees at 8 bases. CDR3 size: 13 residues. The J segment lost 4 bases and the V segment lost 7 bases, leaving 8 bases of the junction unmatched. Germline-derived CDR1 and CDR2 are SQVTM and ANQGSEA. CDR3 sequence (DNA): TGCAGCGCACATGGACAGGGAACCTATGGCTACACCTTC. This gives the protein CSAHGQGTYGYTF. Looking up the rest from reference TRBV29-1 and TRBJ1-2 gives the full variable domain: SAVISQKPSRDICQRGTSLTIQCQVDSQVTMMFWYRQQPGQSLTLIATANQGSEATYESGFVIDKFPISRPNLTFSTLTVSNMSPEDSSIYLCSAHGQGTYGYTFGSGTRLTVV.

In this sample, this clonotype turned up a few times. The rearrangement joins TRBV15 to TRBJ1-2, with 7 bases lining up with TRBD1. V lost 0 bases to trimming and J lost 4 bases; unmatched junction nucleotides: 2. Germline loops: CDR1 LNHNV, CDR2 YYDKDF (reference sequence). This CDR3 region has 14 residues. The CDR3 protein is CATSRDQGGYGYTF. CDR3 in DNA: TGTGCCACCAGCAGAGATCAGGGGGGCTATGGCTACACCTTC.

This rearrangement joins TRBV20-1 to TRBJ2-5; 9 nucleotides match TRBD1. CDR3 length: 13 residues. CDR1 DFQATT and CDR2 SNEGSKA come from the germline V gene (reference sequence). The trim removed 2 bases at V and 11 bases at J, leaving 9 bases unmatched. The DNA of the CDR3 is TGCAGTGCTAGACGGACAGGGGTGCGGGAGCAGTACTTC. This translates into CSARRTGVREQYF.

This clonotype was seen a few times. This may be a read error, as it is one base from a much larger clone. This chain uses TRBV6-2 or TRBV6-3 with TRBJ2-4; D not resolved. The J call is in doubt because the DNA end fits TRBJ2-7 better. This CDR3 is 13 amino acids long. CDR1 and CDR2 (germline): MNHEY, SVGEGT. The CDR3 DNA reads TGTGCCAGCAGTGACTCCAGCTCCTACGAGCAGTACTTC. This sequence encodes CASSDSSSYEQYF.

The chain is built from TRBV4-1 and TRBJ2-7; D may match TRBD1 or TRBD2 (6 bases each). This CDR3 comprises 16 residues. The V gene lost 6 bases and the J gene lost 2 bases, with 20 bases spanning the gap. CDR1 and CDR2 from the germline V gene are MGHRA and YSYEKL. CDR3 region: CASSHGEDGQTYEQYF. The CDR3 DNA reads as TGCGCCAGCAGTCATGGGGAGGACGGACAGACCTACGAGCAGTACTTC.

V and J are TRBV12-3 or TRBV12-4 and TRBJ2-3, with 9 nucleotides matching TRBD2. The CDR3 is made up of 17 amino acids. V lost 6 bases and J lost 2; bases outside the gene matches: 12. Here the CDR3 reads CASRPRGSGGLTDTQYF. The CDR3 region has the DNA TGTGCCAGCAGGCCCAGGGGTAGCGGGGGACTCACAGATACGCAGTATTTT.

In its sample, this clonotype was seen a few times. CDR3 sequence (DNA): TGTGCCAGCATCAACGGAGGGATCTATTTGGGTCATGAGCAGTTCTTC. The encoded protein is CASINGGIYLGHEQFF. The chain couples TRBV21-1 to TRBJ2-1; the D call in the table, TRBD2, was not verified against the DNA. TRBV21-1 is a known pseudogene. The CDR3 has 16 residues.

This chain connects TRBV5-1 to TRBJ2-1; D gene uncertain. Per germline, CDR1 SGHRS and CDR2 YFSETQ. Trimming took off 0 bases at V and 5 bases at J, with 12 bases between the two ends. CDR3 length: 15 residues. CDR3 in amino acids: CASSLVLELHNEQFF. The CDR3 DNA reads TGCGCCAGCAGCTTGGTTTTAGAGCTCCACAATGAGCAGTTCTTC.

This clonotype was seen a few times. The chain joins TRBV7-2 to TRBJ2-3; D remains ambiguous. The length of the CDR3 is 15 residues. CDR1 is SGHTA, CDR2 FQGNSA, per germline. With 2 bases removed from V and 0 bases from J, the gap between germline ends came to 9 bases. As DNA, the CDR3 is TGTGCCAGCAGCTTATATGGGTATAGCACAGATACGCAGTATTTT. Its translation: CASSLYGYSTDTQYF.

This clonotype was observed once. The V call is TRBV10-3, the J call TRBJ2-5; 12 bases fit TRBD2. The germline gives CDR1 ENHRY, CDR2 SYGVKD. The V gene end was trimmed by 3 bases and the J gene end by 1 base; junction bases not matched to a gene: 6. CDR3 length: 17 residues. The CDR3 nucleotides read TGTGCCATCAGTGATCTAGCGGGGGGGAAACTCCAAGAGACCCAGTACTTC. This encodes CAISDLAGGKLQETQYF.

This clonotype was observed a handful of times. This sequence joins TRBV15 and TRBJ2-3; 8 bases fit TRBD1. Germline values: CDR1 LNHNV, CDR2 YYDKDF (reference sequence). This CDR3 has 15 residues. Trimming took 3 bases from V and 5 from J; bases not matched to a gene: 7. The chain's CDR3 is CATSRLAGGKDTQYF. The CDR3 region has the DNA TGTGCCACCAGCAGGTTGGCAGGGGGCAAAGATACGCAGTATTTT.

The chain has TRBV27 and TRBJ1-2; TRBD1 is a possible D gene (5 bases). Trimming removed 0 bases from V and 4 bases from J, with 15 bases in between. Germline lookup yields CDR1 MNHEY and CDR2 SMNVEV (reference sequence). The CDR3 is made up of 16 amino acids. CDR3 protein: CASSLSKLPTAYGYTF. The CDR3 region has the DNA TGTGCCAGCAGTTTATCGAAGCTCCCGACAGCCTATGGCTACACCTTC.

The V and J genes are TRBV27 and TRBJ2-1; D perhaps matches TRBD2 (5 bases). There are 14 residues in the CDR3. The V end was cut by 2 bases, the J end by 7 bases, with 12 bases between. From germline, CDR1 is MNHEY and CDR2 SMNVEV (reference sequence). CDR3 loop: CASSLTGSGNEQFF. CDR3 DNA sequence: TGTGCCAGCAGTTTAACGGGGTCTGGAAATGAGCAGTTCTTC.

The sample holds a few counts of this clonotype. The chain joins TRBV7-2 to TRBJ2-3, with D perhaps TRBD1 or TRBD2 (6 bases each). Trimming pared 2 bases from V and 0 bases from J, leaving 12 bases between. CDR1 is SGHTA, CDR2 FQGNSA, per germline. The CDR3 is 16 residues long. CDR3 protein: CASSLNPGASTDTQYF. The CDR3 DNA sequence: TGTGCCAGCAGCTTAAATCCGGGGGCAAGCACAGATACGCAGTATTTT. Supplemented by reference TRBV7-2 and TRBJ2-3, the full variable domain reads GAGVSQSPSNKVTEKGKDVELRCDPISGHTALYWYRQSLGQGLEFLIYFQGNSAPDKSGLPSDRFSAERTGGSVSTLTIQRTQQEDSAVYLCASSLNPGASTDTQYFGPGTRLTVL.

This clonotype came up a few times. The gene calls are TRBV20-1 and TRBJ2-7; possible D gene TRBD2, 5 bases. The V end was cut by 1 base, the J end by 1 base, with 14 bases between. The CDR3 consists of 15 residues. CDR1 DFQATT and CDR2 SNEGSKA come from the germline V gene (reference sequence). CDR3 in DNA: TGCAGTGCTAGAGGGACGGCCGGAGGATCCTACGAGCAGTACTTC. It is translated as CSARGTAGGSYEQYF.

This clonotype showed up just a few times. The chain couples TRBV25-1 to TRBJ2-5; D gene ambiguous. The CDR3 contains 14 residues. Germline CDR1 is MGHDK and CDR2 is SYGVNS. Trimming took off 0 bases at V and 3 bases at J, with 8 bases between the two ends. The CDR3 DNA is TGTGCCAGCAGTGAATATGGGCTGAAAGAGACCCAGTACTTC. Translation: CASSEYGLKETQYF.

The V and J genes are TRBV7-8 and TRBJ1-1; D is unresolved. Germline V gene sequence: CDR1 SGHVS, CDR2 FQNEAQ. CDR3 length equals 14 residues. With 3 bases removed from V and 4 bases from J, the gap between germline ends came to 12 bases. CDR3 nucleotide sequence: TGTGCCAGCAGCTTCCGGAGGTCCAGCACTGAAGCTTTCTTT. It translates to CASSFRRSSTEAFF.

The J gene is TRBJ1-5, the V gene TRBV20-1; 7 bases match TRBD1. With V trimmed by 3 bases and J by 1 base, 9 bases remained unmatched. There are 16 residues in the CDR3. Germline loops: CDR1 DFQATT, CDR2 SNEGSKA (reference sequence). The CDR3 nucleotides are TGCAGTGCTAGTCTGGGAGGGGGCGGGAGCAATCAGCCCCAGCATTTT. Amino acids: CSASLGGGGSNQPQHF.

This clonotype was observed a handful of times. The chain couples TRBV6-5 to TRBJ2-1, with a weak D call TRBD1 (5 bases). V was shortened by 0 bases and J by 7 bases, with 16 bases between the two germline ends. The CDR3 covers 16 residues. In germline, CDR1 is MNHEY, CDR2 SVGAGI. For the CDR3, the DNA is TGTGCCAGCAGTTACTCGATGGCTTCAGGGCAAAATGAGCAGTTCTTC. It yields the protein CASSYSMASGQNEQFF.

The gene calls are TRBV3-1 and TRBJ2-3, with D possibly TRBD2 on 6 matching bases. V was cut by 0 bases and J by 5 bases, with 9 bases left in between. From germline, CDR1 is LGHDT and CDR2 YNNKEL (reference sequence). The CDR3 is 14 amino acids. The DNA for the CDR3 is TGTGCCAGCAGCCAAGAGTTGGGGGGAGATACGCAGTATTTT. The encoded protein is CASSQELGGDTQYF.

This sequence joins TRBV5-1 and TRBJ1-6; the match to TRBD1 covers 7 bases. CDR1 is SGHRS, CDR2 YFSETQ, per germline. After removal of 4 bases from V and 6 bases from J, the junction contained 7 bases not matched to a gene. The CDR3 has 15 amino acids. The CDR3 sequence: CASSTWTGLNSPLHF. CDR3 coding DNA: TGCGCCAGCAGCACGTGGACAGGACTTAATTCACCCCTCCACTTT.

The chain recombines TRBV9 with TRBJ1-6; D uncertain. The V and J ends lost 0 bases and 8 bases respectively, with 9 bases between them. CDR3 length: 14 residues. Germline CDR1 SGDLS, CDR2 YYNGEE. Here the CDR3 reads CASSVAGVDSPLHF. CDR3 in DNA: TGTGCCAGCAGCGTAGCTGGGGTAGATTCACCCCTCCACTTT.

J is TRBJ2-2 and V is TRBV25-1; possible D gene TRBD1, 6 bases. Germline V gene lookup returns CDR1 MGHDK and CDR2 SYGVNS. The CDR3 is made up of 15 amino acids. The germline V and J ends were trimmed by 5 bases and 4 bases, with 14 bases remaining between them. The CDR3 region has the DNA TGTGCCAGCAGTAGAAAGACAGGTCGCACCGGGGAGCTGTTTTTT. It codes for CASSRKTGRTGELFF.

This clonotype came up a few times. The chain employs TRBV7-2 and TRBJ1-1, with D hard to call. This CDR3 is 11 amino acids long. Trimming shortened V by 5 bases and J by 7 bases, and 8 bases separated the two germline ends. Germline values: CDR1 SGHTA, CDR2 FQGNSA. The CDR3 protein is CASSPASEAFF. CDR3 nucleotides: TGTGCCAGCAGCCCCGCTAGTGAAGCTTTCTTT.

In this sample, this clonotype turned up a few times. This chain joins TRBV20-1 and TRBJ2-3, with TRBD1 matching 8 bases. This CDR3 region has 15 residues. Per the germline V gene, CDR1 is DFQATT and CDR2 is SNEGSKA (reference sequence). V shed 6 bases, J shed 4 bases, and the junction held 12 bases outside the gene matches. The CDR3 is CSASKTGERPDTQYF. In nucleotides, the CDR3 is TGCAGTGCCTCTAAGACAGGGGAGCGTCCAGATACGCAGTATTTT.

The rearrangement joins TRBV6-2 or TRBV6-3 to TRBJ1-1, with unresolved D. This CDR3 spans 12 amino acids. Germline CDR1 reads MNHEY; CDR2 reads SVGEGT. Trimming took off 6 bases at V and 4 bases at J, with 9 bases between the two ends. DNA for the CDR3: TGTGCCAGCAGCATACCCTTCACTGAAGCTTTCTTT. It yields the protein CASSIPFTEAFF.